The TCR beta chain under discussion was sequenced for a study of blood T cell repertoires in COVID-19. Background on the study: Samples of COVID-19 (acute and convalescent) were obtained from the United States, Italy and Spain.

Assay: immunoSEQ multiplex PCR; the TCRdb copy retains only in-frame clones and omits some. Here the sample spans approximately 230,000 clones, over 75% being singletons. The V gene end was trimmed by 4 bases and the J gene end by 7 bases; junction bases not matched to a gene: 8. Germline CDR1 and CDR2: LGHDT and YNNKEL (reference sequence). The CDR3 covers 15 residues. This chain joins TRBV3-1 (or the pseudogene TRBV3-2) and TRBJ2-5; 11 nucleotides line up with TRBD2. The TCR originated in a man aged 18 to 30 who had recovered from COVID-19. The specimen was PBMCs or T cells enriched from blood (not recorded which). The DNA of the CDR3 is TGTGCCAGCAGCCCCGCCGGGACTAGCGGCGGGACCCAGTACTTC. This encodes CASSPAGTSGGTQYF.